This T cell receptor beta chain was found in a study of CD8+ T cells in alopecia areata. For the study at large: Treated patients were scored for severity by percent of scalp affected. Findings and limits, study-wide: Clonality was higher in lesional than normal scalp, especially in alopecia totalis/universalis.

Isolated RNA was reverse transcribed into cDNA used as the sequencing template. Here immunoSEQ multiplex PCR was the method, and the copy in TCRdb shows in-frame clones only, minus some. The table shows roughly 200,000 clones, with approximately 45% occurring only once. The CDR3 covers 17 residues. The V gene end was trimmed by 4 bases and the J gene end by 6 bases; junction bases not matched to a gene: 10. Germline V gene lookup returns CDR1 SGHTA and CDR2 FQGNSA. Specified treatment: oral pan-JAK inhibitor, 5-10 mg twice daily. With regard to this clone: Its specificity is unknown.

This sequence originates from a human donor with alopecia areata. This chain uses TRBV7-2 with TRBJ2-7, with 15 bases lining up with TRBD2. The sample consisted of CD4+ T cells sorted from blood, taken around week 36, from a patient treated with tofacitinib. CDR3 bases: TGTGCCAGCAGCTCCCCCGGACTAGCGGGAGGGCTTTCCGAGCAGTACTTC. Its translation: CASSSPGLAGGLSEQYF.